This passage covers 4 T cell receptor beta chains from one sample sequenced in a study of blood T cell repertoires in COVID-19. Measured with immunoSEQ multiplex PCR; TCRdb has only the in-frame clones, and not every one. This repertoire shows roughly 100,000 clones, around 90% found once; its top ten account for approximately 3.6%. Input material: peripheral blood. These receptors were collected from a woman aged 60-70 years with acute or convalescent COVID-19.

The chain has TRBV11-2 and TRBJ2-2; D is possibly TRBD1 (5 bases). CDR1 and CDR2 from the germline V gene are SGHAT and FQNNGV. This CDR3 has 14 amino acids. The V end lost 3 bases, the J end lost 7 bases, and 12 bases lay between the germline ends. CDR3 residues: CASSLGWQGGELFF. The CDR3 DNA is TGTGCCAGCAGCTTGGGCTGGCAGGGCGGGGAGCTGTTTTTT.

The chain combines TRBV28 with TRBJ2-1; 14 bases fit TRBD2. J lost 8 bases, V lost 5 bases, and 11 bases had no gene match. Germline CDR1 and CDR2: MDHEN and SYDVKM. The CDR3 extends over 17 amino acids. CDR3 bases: TGTGCCAGCAGTCCTCTGGGACTAGCGGGAGTGGGGGATGAGCAGTTCTTC. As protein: CASSPLGLAGVGDEQFF. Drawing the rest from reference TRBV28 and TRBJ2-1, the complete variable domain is DVKVTQSSRYLVKRTGEKVFLECVQDMDHENMFWYRQDPGLGLRLIYFSYDVKMKEKGDIPEGYSVSREKKERFSLILESASTNQTSMYLCASSPLGLAGVGDEQFFGPGTRLTVL.

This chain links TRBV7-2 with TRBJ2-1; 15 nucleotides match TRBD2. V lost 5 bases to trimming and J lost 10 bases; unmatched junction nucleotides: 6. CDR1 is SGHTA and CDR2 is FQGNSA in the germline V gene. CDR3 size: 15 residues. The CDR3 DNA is TGTGCCAGCAGCCCCCGGACTAGCGGGAGGGCCGAGCAGTTCTTC. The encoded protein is CASSPRTSGRAEQFF.

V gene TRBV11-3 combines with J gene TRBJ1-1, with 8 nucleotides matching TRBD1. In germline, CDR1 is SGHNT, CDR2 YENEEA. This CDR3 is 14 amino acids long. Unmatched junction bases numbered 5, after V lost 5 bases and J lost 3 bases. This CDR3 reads CASSLQGADTEAFF. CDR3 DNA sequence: TGTGCCAGCAGCCTGCAGGGGGCGGACACTGAAGCTTTCTTT. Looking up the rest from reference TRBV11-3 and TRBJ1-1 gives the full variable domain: EAGVVQSPRYKIIEKKQPVAFWCNPISGHNTLYWYLQNLGQGPELLIRYENEEAVDDSQLPKDRFSAERLKGVDSTLKIQPAELGDSAVYLCASSLQGADTEAFFGQGTRLTVV.